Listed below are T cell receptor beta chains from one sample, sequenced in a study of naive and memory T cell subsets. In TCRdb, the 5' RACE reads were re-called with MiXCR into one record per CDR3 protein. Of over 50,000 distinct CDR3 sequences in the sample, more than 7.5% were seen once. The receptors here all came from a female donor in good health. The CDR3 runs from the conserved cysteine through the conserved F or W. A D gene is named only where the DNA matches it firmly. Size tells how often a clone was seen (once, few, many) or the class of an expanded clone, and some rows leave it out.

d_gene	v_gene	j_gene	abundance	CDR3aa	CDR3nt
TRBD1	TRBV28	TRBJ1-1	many	CASSLMDRAEAFF	TGTGCCAGCAGTTTGATGGACAGGGCTGAAGCTTTCTTT
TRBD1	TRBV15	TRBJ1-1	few	CATSTGQGVLNTEAFF	TGTGCCACCAGCACTGGACAGGGAGTCCTGAACACTGAAGCTTTCTTT
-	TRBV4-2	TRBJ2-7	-	CASSQDLWGLSSYEQYF	TGTGCCAGCAGCCAAGATCTGTGGGGGCTAAGCTCCTACGAGCAGTACTTC
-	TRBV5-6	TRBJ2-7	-	CASSLSRHEQYF	TGTGCCAGCAGCTTGTCACGGCACGAGCAGTACTTC
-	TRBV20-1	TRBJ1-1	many	CSARVYPDQAEAFF	TGCAGTGCTAGAGTGTACCCAGACCAAGCTGAAGCTTTCTTT
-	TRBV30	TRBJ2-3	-	CAWSVGAVLDTQYF	TGTGCCTGGAGTGTAGGGGCGGTGCTGGATACGCAGTATTTT
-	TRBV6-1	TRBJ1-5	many	CASSPSGGEKRNQPQHF	TGTGCCAGCAGTCCTTCCGGGGGCGAGAAGAGGAATCAGCCCCAGCATTTT
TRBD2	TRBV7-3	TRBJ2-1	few	CASSLTRTGTSGEQFF	TGTGCCAGCAGCTTAACGAGGACCGGGACTAGCGGGGAGCAGTTCTTC
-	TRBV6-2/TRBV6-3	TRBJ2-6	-	CASGSGANVLTF	TGTGCCAGCGGATCTGGGGCCAACGTCCTGACTTTC
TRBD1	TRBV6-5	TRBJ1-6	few	CASSKQGQSPLHF	TGTGCCAGCAGCAAACAGGGGCAATCACCCCTCCACTTT
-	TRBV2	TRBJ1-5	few	CASSIGQQNQPQHF	TGTGCCAGCAGTATCGGACAGCAGAATCAGCCCCAGCATTTT
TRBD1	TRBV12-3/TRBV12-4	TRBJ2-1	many	CASSRTGNYNEQFF	TGTGCCAGCAGCCGGACAGGGAATTACAATGAGCAGTTCTTC
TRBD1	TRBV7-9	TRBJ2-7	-	CASSPGTGQNLYEQYF	TGTGCCAGCAGCCCCGGGACAGGACAAAACCTTTACGAGCAGTACTTC
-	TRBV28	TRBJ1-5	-	CASSPPHGVGQPQHF	TGTGCCAGCAGTCCCCCCCACGGGGTTGGCCAGCCCCAGCATTTT
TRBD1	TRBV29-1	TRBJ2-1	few	CSVSGQGGNEQFF	TGCAGCGTTTCTGGACAGGGTGGCAATGAGCAGTTCTTC
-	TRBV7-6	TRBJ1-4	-	CASSLQVRGATNEKLFF	TGTGCCAGCAGCCTCCAGGTTCGGGGGGCAACTAATGAAAAACTGTTTTTT
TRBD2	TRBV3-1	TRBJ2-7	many	CASSHAGGPNEQYF	TGTGCCAGCAGCCATGCGGGGGGGCCGAACGAGCAGTACTTC
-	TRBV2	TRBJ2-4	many	CASSTRLVGPIQYF	TGTGCCAGCAGTACCCGCTTGGTCGGGCCCATTCAGTACTTC
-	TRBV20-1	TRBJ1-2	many	CSASSRSGYTF	TGCAGTGCCAGCTCAAGGTCTGGCTACACCTTC
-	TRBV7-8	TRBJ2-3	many	CASSTRADTQYF	TGTGCCAGCAGCACCCGCGCAGATACGCAGTATTTT
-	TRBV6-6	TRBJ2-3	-	CASSYSEGFTDTQYF	TGTGCCAGCAGTTACTCGGAGGGATTCACAGATACGCAGTATTTT